The rows below give T cell receptor beta chains drawn from one sample of a study of blood T cell repertoires in COVID-19. Profiling relied on immunoSEQ multiplex PCR, and the TCRdb table lists in-frame clones only, not all of them. The sample lists under 150,000 clones, more than 70% occurring once. Sequencing was done on a sample of peripheral blood. The receptors stem from a man aged 80 or over with active or convalescent COVID-19. Each CDR3 is given without its conserved first and last residue. Clone size appears in some rows only: once, few, many, or a class for an expanded clone.

abundance: NA; v_gene: TRBV9; j_gene: TRBJ1-2; CDR3aa: ASSPDSNYGYT
abundance: NA; v_gene: TRBV7-8; j_gene: TRBJ2-7; CDR3aa: ASSPFFGQGSSYEQY
abundance: NA; v_gene: TRBV19; j_gene: TRBJ1-1; CDR3aa: ASKVTVNTEAF
abundance: once; v_gene: TRBV11-2; j_gene: TRBJ2-1; CDR3aa: ASSARQGARV
abundance: once; v_gene: TRBV18; j_gene: TRBJ2-7; CDR3aa: ASSPRGQGLYEQY
abundance: NA; v_gene: TRBV6-6; j_gene: TRBJ2-7; CDR3aa: ASSPGNLARSEQY
abundance: NA; v_gene: TRBV5-1; j_gene: TRBJ2-3; CDR3aa: ASSKQERSTDTQY
abundance: once; v_gene: TRBV18; j_gene: TRBJ1-1; CDR3aa: ASSPGVRREAF
abundance: NA; v_gene: TRBV7-2; j_gene: TRBJ1-2; CDR3aa: ASSLVPGNYGYT
abundance: NA; v_gene: TRBV19; j_gene: TRBJ2-7; CDR3aa: ASSRGLAGEYEQY
abundance: once; v_gene: TRBV19; j_gene: TRBJ1-5; CDR3aa: ASHSGAQNQPQH
abundance: NA; v_gene: TRBV10-3; j_gene: TRBJ1-1; CDR3aa: AIRIRGQGEDEAF
abundance: NA; v_gene: TRBV28; j_gene: TRBJ1-2; CDR3aa: ASSLGGPYGYT
abundance: once; v_gene: TRBV6-5; j_gene: TRBJ1-4; CDR3aa: ASVGGAAGEKLF
abundance: NA; v_gene: TRBV7-8; j_gene: TRBJ2-2; CDR3aa: ASSLDSIPGELF
abundance: few; v_gene: TRBV7-9; j_gene: TRBJ2-1; CDR3aa: ASSSPGQGHNEQF
abundance: NA; v_gene: TRBV6-1; j_gene: TRBJ1-1; CDR3aa: ASSETARTGNTEAF
abundance: NA; v_gene: TRBV4-1; j_gene: TRBJ2-1; CDR3aa: ASSQDQRYNEQF
abundance: NA; v_gene: TRBV27; j_gene: TRBJ2-2; CDR3aa: ASSLYGSYTGELF
abundance: NA; v_gene: TRBV5-1; j_gene: TRBJ2-2; CDR3aa: ASSPGGGVFGTGELF
abundance: NA; v_gene: TRBV6-5; j_gene: TRBJ2-2; CDR3aa: ASSRDTANTGELF
abundance: NA; v_gene: TRBV29-1; j_gene: TRBJ2-2; CDR3aa: SVAGGINTGELF
abundance: NA; v_gene: TRBV6-2/TRBV6-3; j_gene: TRBJ1-2; CDR3aa: ASSPFRTGNYGYT
abundance: few; v_gene: TRBV10-3; j_gene: TRBJ1-6; CDR3aa: AISESENSPLH
abundance: NA; v_gene: TRBV6-2/TRBV6-3; j_gene: TRBJ2-2; CDR3aa: ASSRQNTGELF
abundance: NA; v_gene: TRBV5-6; j_gene: TRBJ2-1; CDR3aa: ASSTIQRGAGSYNEQF
abundance: NA; v_gene: TRBV6-2/TRBV6-3; j_gene: TRBJ2-2; CDR3aa: ASSYPTGLAGGPAGELF
abundance: NA; v_gene: TRBV19; j_gene: TRBJ1-3; CDR3aa: ASRKRESGNTIY
abundance: NA; v_gene: TRBV21-1; j_gene: TRBJ1-2; CDR3aa: ASSKVRLDGGYT
abundance: NA; v_gene: TRBV19; j_gene: TRBJ1-4; CDR3aa: ASSPGTATNEKLF
abundance: once; v_gene: TRBV28; j_gene: TRBJ1-2; CDR3aa: ASSFPDRLYGYT
abundance: NA; v_gene: TRBV27; j_gene: TRBJ1-6; CDR3aa: ASSLSAGANSPLH